Listed below are T cell receptor beta chains from one sample, sequenced in a study of cytomegalovirus exposure and HLA in healthy donors. Clones were read by immunoSEQ multiplex PCR, and TCRdb kept only the in-frame ones, dropping some. Altogether about 130,000 clones are present, over 70% being singletons, with the ten largest covering about 1.8%. Sequencing used PBMCs. Receptor source: a woman aged 40 to 49 in good health and CMV-seronegative. Each CDR3 is given with its conserved first and last residue. Each record gives: D gene, CDR3 length, V gene, clone size, J gene, CDR3 DNA, CDR3 protein. A D gene is named only where the DNA matches it firmly. Clone size is not always given. Where it is, it says once, few, many or a class for expanded clones.

>.|16|TRBV27|.|TRBJ2-1
TGTGCCAGCAGCCCACGCCCCCAGGGGTCCTACAATGAGCAGTTCTTC
CASSPRPQGSYNEQFF
>.|15|TRBV30|.|TRBJ2-3
TGTGCCTGGAGACAGCCCTGGGGGCGCACAGATACGCAGTATTTT
CAWRQPWGRTDTQYF
>.|15|TRBV7-8|.|TRBJ1-6
TGTGCCAGCAGCTCCACAGAGCAGTTTAATTCACCCCTCCACTTT
CASSSTEQFNSPLHF
>TRBD1|15|TRBV11-3|few|TRBJ2-7
TGTGCCAGCAGCTTAGGAGGACAGGGTGTTTACGAGCAGTACTTC
CASSLGGQGVYEQYF
>TRBD1|16|TRBV28|.|TRBJ1-6
TGTGCCAGCAGTTTCCAAGGGGACAGGGTTAATTCACCCCTCCACTTT
CASSFQGDRVNSPLHF
>TRBD2|16|TRBV7-8|once|TRBJ2-3
TGTGCCAGCAGGGGGGACTACTCTTATTTGACAGATACGCAGTATTTT
CASRGDYSYLTDTQYF
>.|14|TRBV5-1|.|TRBJ1-1
TGCGCCAGCAGCTTGACAGGGTTGAACACTGAAGCTTTCTTT
CASSLTGLNTEAFF
>.|15|TRBV29-1|.|TRBJ1-2
TGCAGCGTTTTCATTCGGGATCCAGCGAACTATGGCTACACCTTC
CSVFIRDPANYGYTF
>.|11|TRBV20-1|.|TRBJ2-1
TGCAGTGCTAGAGATTTCAAAGAGCAGTTCTTC
CSARDFKEQFF
>TRBD1|13|TRBV30|.|TRBJ1-2
TGTGCTCAAGGGGCAGGGGGGCTCTATGGCTACACCTTC
CAQGAGGLYGYTF
>TRBD1|14|TRBV11-2|few|TRBJ1-4
TGTGCCAGCAGCCCGACAGGGCTGGGGGAGAAACTGTTTTTT
CASSPTGLGEKLFF
>.|15|TRBV5-1|.|TRBJ1-2
TGCGCCAGCAGCTTGGCCGGTTTACTCGGCTATGGCTACACCTTC
CASSLAGLLGYGYTF
>.|13|TRBV11-2|.|TRBJ2-5
TGTGCCAGCAGCCTTGGCCGCAGGGAGACCCAGTACTTC
CASSLGRRETQYF
>.|12|TRBV9|.|TRBJ1-1
TGTGCCAGCAGCGTCGACAGAGGTGAAGCTTTCTTT
CASSVDRGEAFF
>.|13|TRBV18|.|TRBJ2-5
TGTGCCAGCTCACGCGGGGGCGGAGAGACCCAGTACTTC
CASSRGGGETQYF
>TRBD1|13|TRBV6-1|.|TRBJ2-7
TGTGCCAGCAGAGGGACAGACACCTACGAGCAGTACTTC
CASRGTDTYEQYF
>TRBD2|16|TRBV5-4|.|TRBJ2-5
TGTGCCAGCAGCTTGGTGGCTAGCGGGAGAGGGGAGACCCAGTACTTC
CASSLVASGRGETQYF
>.|15|TRBV18|.|TRBJ1-5
TGTGCCAGCTCACCTGGGTCGGCGGGGGACCAGCCCCAGCATTTT
CASSPGSAGDQPQHF
>.|12|TRBV5-4|.|TRBJ2-5
TGTGCCAGCAGCCTACCGAAAGAGACCCAGTACTTC
CASSLPKETQYF
>.|16|TRBV27|few|TRBJ2-2
TGTGCCAGCAGCCCCACCACTAGGGAGAACACCGGGGAGCTGTTTTTT
CASSPTTRENTGELFF
>.|9|TRBV20-1|.|TRBJ2-7
TGCAGTGCTCGGGACGAGCAGTACTTC
CSARDEQYF
>TRBD1|15|TRBV5-6|many|TRBJ1-1
TGTGCCAGCAGCTCTTATTTCGGACAGGGGGCTGAAGCTTTCTTT
CASSSYFGQGAEAFF
>.|15|TRBV5-1|.|TRBJ2-1
TGCGCCAGCAGCTTGTGGAGGCCCTCCTACAATGAGCAGTTCTTC
CASSLWRPSYNEQFF
>TRBD2|17|TRBV5-6|.|TRBJ2-3
TGTGCCAGCAGCCCGACTCTAGCGGGGGTAAGCACAGATACGCAGTATTTT
CASSPTLAGVSTDTQYF
>TRBD2|16|TRBV6-4|.|TRBJ2-1
TGTGCCAGCAGTGACAGCGGGACTAGAGAGTACAATGAGCAGTTCTTC
CASSDSGTREYNEQFF
>.|14|TRBV6-1|.|TRBJ1-4
TGTGCCAGCAGTGGCCAGGGGCCCAATGAAAAACTGTTTTTT
CASSGQGPNEKLFF
>TRBD2|16|TRBV5-1|.|TRBJ2-1
TGCGCCAGCAGCCCCGGAGGGACTAGCGTAGGCAATGAGCAGTTCTTC
CASSPGGTSVGNEQFF
>.|12|TRBV7-8|.|TRBJ2-5
TGTGCCAGCACTAAGTACCAAGAGACCCAGTACTTC
CASTKYQETQYF
>TRBD2|22|TRBV4-2|.|TRBJ2-1
TGTGCCAGCAGCCAGGGGACTAGCGGGGGGGCCAGGGGCCCTCTCGAATCTTCTGAGCAGTTCTTC
CASSQGTSGGARGPLESSEQFF
>TRBD1|17|TRBV9|.|TRBJ2-6
TGTGCCAGCAGCGGGGTTCGAGGGGGCTCTTCGGCCAACGTCCTGACTTTC
CASSGVRGGSSANVLTF
>.|16|TRBV7-6|.|TRBJ2-3
TGTGCCAGCAGCCCCCTCGTGGACAGACGCACAAATACGCAGTATTTT
CASSPLVDRRTNTQYF
>TRBD1|14|TRBV19|few|TRBJ1-5
TGTGCCAGTAGTCTCGGACAGGGCGGTCAGCCCCAGCATTTT
CASSLGQGGQPQHF
>TRBD1|16|TRBV28|.|TRBJ2-7
TGTGCCAGCAGTTTATGGGGGGGGACAGGGGGATACGAGCAGTACTTC
CASSLWGGTGGYEQYF
>TRBD1|15|TRBV6-6|.|TRBJ1-1
TGTGCCAGCAGTCTCCCAGGGGGCCAGAACACTGAAGCTTTCTTT
CASSLPGGQNTEAFF
>.|19|TRBV7-2|few|TRBJ2-2
TGTGCCAGCAGCTTACAGTTCGGGCCGGGGTCCGCGAACACCGGGGAGCTGTTTTTT
CASSLQFGPGSANTGELFF
>TRBD2|16|TRBV12-5|.|TRBJ2-1
TGTGCTAGTAGCAGCGGGGCCTCCCTGTCCTACAATGAGCAGTTCTTC
CASSSGASLSYNEQFF
>TRBD1|15|TRBV28|.|TRBJ1-6
TGTGCCAGCAACACGGGACAGCCATATAATTCACCCCTCCACTTT
CASNTGQPYNSPLHF
>TRBD1|17|TRBV28|once|TRBJ2-6
TGTGCCAGCAGGGAACAGGGGGCTAACTCTGGGGCCAACGTCCTGACTTTC
CASREQGANSGANVLTF
>.|13|TRBV6-1|.|TRBJ2-5
TGTGCCAGCAGTGGTAGACAGCAAGAGACCCAGTACTTC
CASSGRQQETQYF
>.|16|TRBV2|few|TRBJ1-6
TGTGCCAGCAGCGGACGACAGAGCTCCTATAATTCACCCCTCCACTTT
CASSGRQSSYNSPLHF
>.|13|TRBV5-1|.|TRBJ2-3
TGCGCCAGCAGCTTGTCTGGCACAGATACGCAGTATTTT
CASSLSGTDTQYF
>TRBD1|16|TRBV6-6|once|TRBJ2-7
TGTGCCAGCAGTTACGCCTCCGGGACAGGAGCCTACGAGCAGTACTTC
CASSYASGTGAYEQYF
>TRBD1|18|TRBV7-8|.|TRBJ2-1
TGTGCCAGCAGCCCTAGGACAGGGGGCGACCTCTTTTACTCTGAGCAGTTCTTC
CASSPRTGGDLFYSEQFF
>TRBD1|16|TRBV6-1|.|TRBJ2-3
TGTGCCAGCAGTGGGGGACAGGACAGATACACAGATACGCAGTATTTT
CASSGGQDRYTDTQYF
>TRBD1|13|TRBV6-1|.|TRBJ2-7
TGTGCCAGCAGGGGACAGATGCTAGACGAGCAGTACTTC
CASRGQMLDEQYF